The 17 T cell receptor beta chains presented below share a single source sample, sequenced in a study of PD-1 blockade in mismatch repair-deficient tumors. Produced via immunoSEQ multiplex PCR; TCRdb's table is partial and in-frame only. This sample has 90,000 to 130,000 clones, with 60% to 85% found just once. Sequences were derived from peripheral blood, sampled around 60 weeks after starting pembrolizumab. The receptor source for this set is an adult with mismatch repair-deficient cancer.

This clone was detected once. The gene calls are TRBV27 and TRBJ2-6, with a possible D match to TRBD2 (6 bases). In germline, CDR1 is MNHEY, CDR2 SMNVEV (reference sequence). This CDR3 region has 18 residues. Trimming cost V 4 bases and J 1 base, with 17 bases left between them. The CDR3 DNA follows: TGTGCCAGCAGTTGGGGCGGGAAAGAGGCATCTGGGGCCAACGTCCTGACTTTC. Translating it yields CASSWGGKEASGANVLTF.

This clone was detected only a few times. The chain employs TRBV6-1 and TRBJ2-3; 10 bases line up with TRBD2. Germline V CDR1 and CDR2: MNHNS, SASEGT. J was trimmed by 0 bases and V by 3 bases; bases with no gene match: 9. This CDR3 has 18 amino acids. The CDR3 sequence is CASSESAGGYVSTDTQYF. The CDR3 nucleotides are TGTGCCAGCAGTGAGTCAGCGGGAGGGTATGTCAGCACAGATACGCAGTATTTT.

The chain combines TRBV6-5 with TRBJ1-2; D not resolved. Trimming left V 6 bases short and J 4 bases short, with 9 bases between. CDR1 is MNHEY, CDR2 SVGAGI, per germline. CDR3 length: 12 amino acids. This CDR3 is CASSLGLYGYTF. CDR3 in DNA: TGTGCCAGCAGCCTGGGCCTCTATGGCTACACCTTC.

This chain uses TRBV30 with TRBJ2-5; D uncertain. CDR3 length equals 13 residues. The germline CDR1 and CDR2 sequences are GTSNPN and SVGIG (reference sequence). Trimming took off 1 base at V and 2 bases at J, with 8 bases between the two ends. CDR3 sequence reads: CAWSGQIQETQYF. Written as DNA, the CDR3 is TGTGCCTGGAGTGGGCAGATACAAGAGACCCAGTACTTC.

CDR3 protein: CSGVPPGQGFSEAFF. The CDR3 DNA sequence: TGCAGCGGCGTACCTCCGGGACAGGGTTTCAGTGAAGCTTTCTTT. The genes are TRBV29-1 and TRBJ1-1; 9 bases agree with TRBD1. Germline V CDR1 and CDR2: SQVTM, ANQGSEA. The junction had 16 bases not matched to a gene; V was cut back by 7 bases and J by 7 bases. The length of the CDR3 is 15 residues.

V gene TRBV4-1 combines with J gene TRBJ2-3, with D possibly matching TRBD2 (5 bases). V lost 0 bases to trimming and J lost 4 bases, with 14 bases between them. Germline V lookup: CDR1 MGHRA, CDR2 YSYEKL. This CDR3 has 16 residues. CDR3 DNA: TGCGCCAGCAGCCAAGATTTGAGGGATGGTCCAGATACGCAGTATTTT. Amino acids: CASSQDLRDGPDTQYF.

This chain connects TRBV5-1 to TRBJ1-1; 8 positions agree with TRBD1. Germline-derived CDR1 and CDR2 are SGHRS and YFSETQ. The CDR3 runs to 15 residues. With 4 bases clipped from V and 4 bases from J, the junction kept 9 bases outside the gene matches. The CDR3 reads CASSLFRTGSTEAFF. DNA for the CDR3: TGCGCCAGCAGCCTCTTTCGGACAGGGTCCACTGAAGCTTTCTTT.

This clone was seen only once. The V and J genes are TRBV7-9 and TRBJ2-5; 9 bases align to TRBD1. V lost 4 bases, J lost 4 bases, and 4 bases stayed unmatched. CDR1 SEHNR and CDR2 FQNEAQ come from the germline V gene (reference sequence). The CDR3 covers 14 residues. The CDR3 loop is CASSYLTGGETQYF. DNA of the CDR3: TGTGCCAGCAGCTACTTGACAGGGGGAGAGACCCAGTACTTC. The variable domain in full, with the rest retrieved from reference TRBV7-9 and TRBJ2-5, is DTGVSQNPRHKITKRGQNVTFRCDPISEHNRLYWYRQTLGQGPEFLTYFQNEAQLEKSRLLSDRFSAERPKGSFSTLEIQRTEQGDSAMYLCASSYLTGGETQYFGPGTRLLVL.

The J gene is TRBJ2-7, the V gene TRBV11-3; 7 bases are shared with TRBD1. CDR1 is SGHNT, CDR2 YENEEA, per germline. The CDR3 sequence is 18 residues long. Losses at the gene ends were 4 bases for V and 0 bases for J; bases not matched to a gene: 15. The CDR3, as DNA: TGTGCCAGCAGCTCTAGGTATTCGGGACAGTTAAGCTCCTACGAGCAGTACTTC. This sequence encodes CASSSRYSGQLSSYEQYF.

This chain connects TRBV12-5 to TRBJ2-7; TRBD2 agrees at 9 bases. With 0 bases clipped from V and 2 bases from J, the junction kept 5 bases outside the gene matches. Germline V gene data show CDR1 as LGHNT and CDR2 as FRNRAP. The CDR3 is 16 amino acids. Here the CDR3 reads CASGLVLSGRPYEQYF. As DNA, the CDR3 is TGTGCTAGTGGTTTGGTCCTTAGCGGGAGACCCTACGAGCAGTACTTC.

This chain uses TRBV6-1 with TRBJ2-7, with 10 nucleotides matching TRBD2. Germline CDR1 is MNHNS and CDR2 is SASEGT. The CDR3 length is 16 residues. With V trimmed by 2 bases and J by 1 base, 5 bases remained unmatched. The CDR3 spells CASSELSGRGSYEQYF. As DNA, the CDR3 is TGTGCCAGCAGTGAATTAAGCGGGAGGGGGTCCTACGAGCAGTACTTC.

This sequence joins TRBV7-2 and TRBJ2-1; D is unresolved. V gave up 3 bases and J gave up 2 bases, with 11 bases separating them. Germline V gene data show CDR1 as SGHTA and CDR2 as FQGNSA. The CDR3 runs 15 residues. CDR3: CASSFRPDTYNEQFF. CDR3 DNA: TGTGCCAGCAGCTTTAGACCCGATACCTACAATGAGCAGTTCTTC.

This clone came up a few times. This chain uses TRBV7-9 with TRBJ2-4, with D possibly called TRBD1 or TRBD2 (5 bases each). The CDR3 covers 14 residues. The ends were cut back, 5 bases at V and 0 bases at J, with 8 bases in the middle. CDR1 SEHNR and CDR2 FQNEAQ come from the germline V gene (reference sequence). The CDR3 DNA sequence: TGTGCCAGCAGCCCGGGGCTAGCCAAAAACATTCAGTACTTC. Translated, it gives CASSPGLAKNIQYF.

The chain employs TRBV5-8 and TRBJ2-2; D might be TRBD1 (6 bases). The ends were cut back, 0 bases at V and 1 base at J, with 13 bases in the middle. The germline gives CDR1 SGHTS, CDR2 YDEGEE. The CDR3 spans 17 residues. The CDR3 is CASSLGYWTENTGELFF. The CDR3 DNA sequence: TGTGCCAGCAGCTTGGGTTACTGGACAGAGAACACCGGGGAGCTGTTTTTT.

This clone was seen only once. The chain employs TRBV5-4 and TRBJ2-2, with 9 bases that match TRBD1. V trimming: 2 bases; J trimming: 4 bases; junction bases outside the gene matches: 3. Germline CDR1 and CDR2: SGHNT and YYREEE (reference sequence). This CDR3 is built from 15 residues. This CDR3 reads CASSFGTGSTGELFF. CDR3 in DNA: TGTGCCAGCAGCTTCGGGACAGGGAGCACCGGGGAGCTGTTTTTT.

The rearrangement links TRBV25-1 to TRBJ2-5, with TRBD1 matching over 9 bases. J lost 9 bases, V lost 8 bases, and 4 bases had no gene match. Germline CDR1 is MGHDK and CDR2 is SYGVNS. The CDR3 consists of 11 residues. CDR3: CASQQGAAQYF. The CDR3 DNA reads TGTGCCAGCCAACAGGGGGCGGCCCAGTACTTC.

This clone was seen just once. V and J are TRBV6-6 and TRBJ1-2; 7 bases are a match to TRBD1. V lost 0 bases, J lost 2 bases, and 3 bases stayed unmatched. Germline V CDR1 and CDR2: MNHNY, SVGAGI (reference sequence). The CDR3 totals 15 residues. The chain's CDR3 is CASSYSPGQNYGYTF. DNA for the CDR3: TGTGCCAGCAGTTACTCGCCGGGACAGAACTATGGCTACACCTTC.